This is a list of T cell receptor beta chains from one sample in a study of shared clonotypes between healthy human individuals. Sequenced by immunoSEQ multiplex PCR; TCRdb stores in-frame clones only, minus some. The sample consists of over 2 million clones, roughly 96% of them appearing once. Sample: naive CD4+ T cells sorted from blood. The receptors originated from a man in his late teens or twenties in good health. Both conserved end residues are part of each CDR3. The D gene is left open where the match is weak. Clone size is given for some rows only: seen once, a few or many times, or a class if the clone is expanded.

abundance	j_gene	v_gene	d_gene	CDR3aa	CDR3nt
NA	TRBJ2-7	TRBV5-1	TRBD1	CASRMGTGGHYEQYF	TGCGCCAGCAGAATGGGGACAGGGGGCCACTACGAGCAGTACTTC
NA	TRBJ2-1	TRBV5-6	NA	CASSLMREGPLTYNEQFF	TGTGCCAGCAGCTTGATGAGGGAAGGACCTTTAACCTACAATGAGCAGTTCTTC
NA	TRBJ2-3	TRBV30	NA	CAWSTTADTQYF	TGTGCCTGGAGTACGACAGCGGATACGCAGTATTTT
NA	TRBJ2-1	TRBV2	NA	CASSSVGGNEQFF	TGTGCCAGCAGTTCCGTGGGCGGCAATGAGCAGTTCTTC
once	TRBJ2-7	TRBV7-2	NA	CASSLTDTYEQYF	TGTGCCAGCAGCCTGACGGATACCTACGAGCAGTACTTC
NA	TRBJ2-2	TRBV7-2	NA	CASSLQGNTGELFF	TGTGCCAGCAGCTTACAGGGAAACACCGGGGAGCTGTTTTTT
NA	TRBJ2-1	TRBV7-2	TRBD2	CASSRTSGWVEQFF	TGTGCCAGCAGCCGGACTAGCGGGTGGGTTGAGCAGTTCTTC
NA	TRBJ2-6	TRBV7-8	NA	CAIKVNSGANVLTF	TGTGCCATCAAGGTGAACTCTGGGGCCAACGTCCTGACTTTC
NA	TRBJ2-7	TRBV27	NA	CASSRQGGTYEQYF	TGTGCCAGCAGTAGACAGGGAGGGACCTACGAGCAGTACTTC
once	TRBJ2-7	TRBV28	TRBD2	CASRNIGTSGSYEQYF	TGTGCCAGCAGGAATATCGGGACTAGCGGCTCCTACGAGCAGTACTTC
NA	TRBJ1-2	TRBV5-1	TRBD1	CASSSTPGTGGVGGYTF	TGCGCCAGCAGCTCAACCCCCGGGACAGGGGGCGTCGGGGGCTACACCTTC
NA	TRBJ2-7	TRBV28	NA	CASSSRVLNTYEQYF	TGTGCCAGCTCCTCTAGGGTCTTGAACACCTACGAGCAGTACTTC
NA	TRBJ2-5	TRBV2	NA	CASSLGKETQYF	TGTGCCAGCTCTTTGGGGAAAGAGACCCAGTACTTC
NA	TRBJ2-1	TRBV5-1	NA	CASSFAGLLSDEQFF	TGCGCCAGCAGCTTCGCGGGACTCTTGAGCGATGAGCAGTTCTTC
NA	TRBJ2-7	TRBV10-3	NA	CATHGLASYEQYF	TGTGCCACCCATGGCCTTGCCTCCTACGAGCAGTACTTC
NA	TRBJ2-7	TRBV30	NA	CAWSGQTGAYEQYF	TGTGCCTGGAGTGGCCAGACAGGAGCCTACGAGCAGTACTTC
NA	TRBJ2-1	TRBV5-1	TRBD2	CASSLGGSSGSYNEQFF	TGCGCCAGCAGCTTGGGGGGTTCCAGCGGGAGTTACAATGAGCAGTTCTTC
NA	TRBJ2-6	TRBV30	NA	CASSLASGANVLTF	TGTGCCTCCTCATTGGCCTCTGGGGCCAACGTCCTGACTTTC
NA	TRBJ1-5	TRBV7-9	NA	CASSFVNQPQHF	TGTGCCAGCAGCTTCGTGAATCAGCCCCAGCATTTT
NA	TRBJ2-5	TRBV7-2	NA	CASSPPGRNKAQYF	TGTGCCAGCAGCCCCCCGGGGAGAAATAAGGCCCAGTACTTC
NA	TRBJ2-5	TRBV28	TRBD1	CATATGTGSGTQYF	TGTGCCACAGCCACCGGGACAGGGAGCGGGACCCAGTACTTC
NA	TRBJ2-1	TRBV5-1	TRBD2	CASELGLAGYNEQFF	TGCGCCAGCGAATTGGGACTAGCGGGGTACAATGAGCAGTTCTTC
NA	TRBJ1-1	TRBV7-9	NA	CASSRGGGRGNTEAFF	TGTGCCAGCAGCCGAGGTGGCGGACGGGGGAACACTGAAGCTTTCTTT
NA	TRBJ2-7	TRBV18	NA	CASSPPGTFYEQYF	TGTGCCAGCTCACCACCCGGGACCTTCTACGAGCAGTACTTC
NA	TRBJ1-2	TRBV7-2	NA	CASSLAGDPRGYTF	TGTGCCAGCAGCTTAGCGGGAGACCCCCGGGGCTACACCTTC
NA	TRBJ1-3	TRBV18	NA	CASSPPRSSGNTIYF	TGTGCCAGCTCACCACCACGGAGCTCTGGAAACACCATATATTTT
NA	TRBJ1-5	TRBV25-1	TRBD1	CASSVGTAPSMPQHF	TGTGCCAGCAGTGTCGGGACAGCTCCGAGTATGCCCCAGCATTTT
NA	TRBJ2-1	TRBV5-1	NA	CASSSQGGHYNEQFF	TGCGCCAGCAGCTCGCAGGGCGGCCATTACAATGAGCAGTTCTTC
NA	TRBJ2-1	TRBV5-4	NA	CARPPRRTIYNEQFF	TGTGCCAGACCTCCGCGGAGGACGATTTACAATGAGCAGTTCTTC
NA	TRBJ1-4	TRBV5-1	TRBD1	CASSLRDRAEKLFF	TGCGCCAGCAGCTTGAGGGACAGGGCAGAAAAACTGTTTTTT
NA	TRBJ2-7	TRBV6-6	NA	CASSRGGYEQYF	TGTGCCAGCAGTCGCGGCGGGTACGAGCAGTACTTC
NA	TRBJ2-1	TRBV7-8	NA	CASSLGAATNEQFF	TGTGCCAGCAGCTTAGGGGCGGCCACGAATGAGCAGTTCTTC